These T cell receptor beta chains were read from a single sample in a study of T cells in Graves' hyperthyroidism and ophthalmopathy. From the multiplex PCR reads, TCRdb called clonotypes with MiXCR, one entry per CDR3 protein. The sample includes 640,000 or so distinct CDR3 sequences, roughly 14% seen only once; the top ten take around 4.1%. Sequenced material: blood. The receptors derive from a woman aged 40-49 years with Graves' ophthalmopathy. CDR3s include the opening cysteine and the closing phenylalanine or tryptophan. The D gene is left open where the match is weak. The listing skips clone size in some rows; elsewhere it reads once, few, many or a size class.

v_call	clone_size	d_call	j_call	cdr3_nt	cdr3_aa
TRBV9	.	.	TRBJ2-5	TGTGCCAGCAGCGTAAGCCCCCGGGCAGACCAAGAGACCCAGTACTTC	CASSVSPRADQETQYF
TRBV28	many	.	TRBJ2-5	TGTGCCAGCAGTTCCCCCTCCCTAGAGACCCAGTACTTC	CASSSPSLETQYF
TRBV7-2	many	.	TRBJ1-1	TGTGCCAGCAGCCCGGGGGGCAAAGCTGAAGCTTTCTTT	CASSPGGKAEAFF
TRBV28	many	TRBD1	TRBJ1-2	TGTGCCAGCACCGGGACAGGGGGACGTGGCTACACCTTC	CASTGTGGRGYTF
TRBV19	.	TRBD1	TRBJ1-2	TGTGCCAATCTCCAAATGGGACAGGGTTCGTATGGCTACACCTTC	CANLQMGQGSYGYTF
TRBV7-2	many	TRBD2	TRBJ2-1	TGTGCCAGCAGCCCCGGGGGTAGCGGGAGTAATGAGCAGTTCTTC	CASSPGGSGSNEQFF
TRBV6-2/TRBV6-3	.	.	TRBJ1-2	TGTGCCAGCACCCCGCGGGGAGAATATGGCTACACCTTC	CASTPRGEYGYTF
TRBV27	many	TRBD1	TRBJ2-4	TGTGCCAGCAGTTTATCAGGCGGGACAGGGGTTGAGAACATTCAGTACTTC	CASSLSGGTGVENIQYF
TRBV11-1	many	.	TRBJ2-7	TGTGCCAGCAGCTTAGGAGGCCAAGATACAGGGATCAACGAGCAGTACTTC	CASSLGGQDTGINEQYF
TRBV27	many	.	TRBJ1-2	TGTGCCAGCAGTTCGATCGAACAGGGCAAGCACTATGGCTACACCTTC	CASSSIEQGKHYGYTF
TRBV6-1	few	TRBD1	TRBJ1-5	TGTGCCAGCAGGATTGTAGGGACAGTCAATAGCAATCAGCCCCAGCATTTT	CASRIVGTVNSNQPQHF
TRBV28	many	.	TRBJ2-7	TGTGCCAGCGGCTCCTGGGATGAAAGGAGCTCCTACGAGCAGTACTTC	CASGSWDERSSYEQYF
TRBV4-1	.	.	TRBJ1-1	TGCGCCGGCAGCCACGACACTGAAGCTTTCTTT	CAGSHDTEAFF
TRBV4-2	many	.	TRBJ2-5	TGTGCCAGCAGCCAACGGCGGGGCGGCGAAGAGACCCAGTACTTC	CASSQRRGGEETQYF
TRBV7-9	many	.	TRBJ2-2	TGTGCCAGCAGATCCTTTTCGGGGACCGGGGAGCTGTTTTTT	CASRSFSGTGELFF
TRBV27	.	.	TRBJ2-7	TGTGCCAGCAGCACCCGGGACCGCTACGAGCAGTACTTC	CASSTRDRYEQYF
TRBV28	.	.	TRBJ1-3	TGTGCCACCCTTAGGGGGGCTGGAAACACCATATATTTT	CATLRGAGNTIYF
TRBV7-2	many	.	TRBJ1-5	TGTGCCAGCAGCCTGACAGGCCAAAATCAGCCCCAGCATTTT	CASSLTGQNQPQHF
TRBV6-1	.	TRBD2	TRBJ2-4	TGTGCCAGCAGGGGACTAGCTCTAGCCAAAAACATTCAGTACTTC	CASRGLALAKNIQYF
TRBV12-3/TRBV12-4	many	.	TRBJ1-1	TGTGCCAGCAGTACCGTCGGGGGGCTCACTGAAGCTTTCTTT	CASSTVGGLTEAFF